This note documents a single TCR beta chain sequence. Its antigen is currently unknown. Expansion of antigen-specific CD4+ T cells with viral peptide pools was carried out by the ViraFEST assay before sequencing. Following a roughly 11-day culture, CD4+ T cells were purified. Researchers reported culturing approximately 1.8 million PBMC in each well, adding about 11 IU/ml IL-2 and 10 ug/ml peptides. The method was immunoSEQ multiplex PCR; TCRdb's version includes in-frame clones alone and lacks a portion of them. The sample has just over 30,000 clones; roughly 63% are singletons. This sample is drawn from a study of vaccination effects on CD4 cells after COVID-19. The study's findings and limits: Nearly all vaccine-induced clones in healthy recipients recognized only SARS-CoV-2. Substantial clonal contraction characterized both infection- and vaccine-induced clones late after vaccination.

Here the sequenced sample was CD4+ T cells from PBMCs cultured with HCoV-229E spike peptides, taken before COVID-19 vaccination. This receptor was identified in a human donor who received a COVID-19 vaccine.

For the CDR3, the DNA is TGTGCCAGCAGCCAAGAGGGTCTAGAGGAGGGGGAGCTGTTTTTT. Translated: CASSQEGLEEGELFF. This chain joins TRBV4-2 and TRBJ2-2; D gene uncertain. V shed 0 bases and J shed 8 bases, with 13 bases lying between them. This CDR3 comprises 15 residues. The germline gives CDR1 LGHNA, CDR2 YNFKEQ.